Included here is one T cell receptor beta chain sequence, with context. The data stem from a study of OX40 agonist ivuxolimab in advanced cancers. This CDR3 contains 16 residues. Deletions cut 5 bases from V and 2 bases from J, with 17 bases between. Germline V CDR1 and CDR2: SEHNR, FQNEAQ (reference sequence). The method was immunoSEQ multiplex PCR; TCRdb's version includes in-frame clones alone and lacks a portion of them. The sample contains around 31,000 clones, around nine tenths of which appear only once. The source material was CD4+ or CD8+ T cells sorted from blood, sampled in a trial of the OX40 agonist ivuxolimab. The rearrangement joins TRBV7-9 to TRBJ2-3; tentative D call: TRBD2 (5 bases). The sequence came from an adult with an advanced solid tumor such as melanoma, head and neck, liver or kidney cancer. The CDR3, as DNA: TGTGCCAGCAGCCAAATATCGGGGAGTTACACAGATACGCAGTATTTT. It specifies CASSQISGSYTDTQYF.